Here is one T cell receptor beta chain with its context. The record originates from a study of technical replicates of blood from a handful of donors. Sequencing was performed with immunoSEQ multiplex PCR; in TCRdb, only in-frame clones are kept and a portion is missing. The sample gives 79,000 or so clones, about 96% of which show up once; roughly 0.34% is in the top ten. The receptor comes from a human donor in good health. The specimen sequenced was T cells isolated from PBMCs.

This CDR3 is CASSPGLHQETQYF. CDR3 in DNA: TGTGCCAGCAGCCCCGGACTGCATCAAGAGACCCAGTACTTC. The gene calls are TRBV7-8 and TRBJ2-5; D is possibly TRBD2 (5 bases). Trimming took 5 bases from V and 2 from J, leaving 12 bases between them. The CDR3 contains 14 residues. Germline values: CDR1 SGHVS, CDR2 FQNEAQ.